The subject of this entry is one T cell receptor beta chain. Its antigen is not known. There were TCR beta CDR3 regions amplified from RNA transcripts. The study used the HTBI primer set for a first-round RT-PCR of the TCR CDR3. TCRdb processed the multiplex PCR reads anew with MiXCR; each CDR3 protein has one entry. The sample consists of some 550,000 distinct CDR3 sequences, roughly 20% of them appearing once. The data were taken from a study of T cells in Graves' hyperthyroidism and ophthalmopathy. Study information: The initial diagnosis was the point when peripheral blood was collected, ahead of any treatment. Study-wide findings and caveats: Ophthalmopathy, as predicted by the model, came a median 6.5 months after the prediction. Blood also contained most expanded thyroid clonotypes above 0.001.

Every diagnosis used clinical symptoms, serum thyroxine and TRAb, thyroid ultrasound and orbital computed tomography. V shed 7 bases and J shed 5 bases, with 14 bases lying between them. CDR3 size: 14 residues. This sequence was found in a man between 18 and 29 years old with Graves' hyperthyroidism. Sequenced material: blood. V gene TRBV12-3 or TRBV12-4 combines with J gene TRBJ2-2, with TRBD1 as a possible D gene (5 bases). This chain's CDR3 is CASKRQPLTGELFF. The CDR3 coding sequence is TGTGCCAGCAAACGACAGCCGTTAACCGGGGAGCTGTTTTTT.